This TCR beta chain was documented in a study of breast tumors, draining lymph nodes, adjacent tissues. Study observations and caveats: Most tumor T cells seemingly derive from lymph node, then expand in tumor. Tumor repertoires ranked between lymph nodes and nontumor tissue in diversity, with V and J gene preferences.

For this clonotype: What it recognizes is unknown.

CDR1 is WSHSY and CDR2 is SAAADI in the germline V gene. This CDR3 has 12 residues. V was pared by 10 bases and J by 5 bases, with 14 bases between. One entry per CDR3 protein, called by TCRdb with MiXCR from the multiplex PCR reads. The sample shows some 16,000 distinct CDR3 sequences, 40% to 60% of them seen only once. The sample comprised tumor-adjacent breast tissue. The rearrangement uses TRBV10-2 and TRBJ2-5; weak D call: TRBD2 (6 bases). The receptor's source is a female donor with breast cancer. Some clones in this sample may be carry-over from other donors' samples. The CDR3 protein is CAKSKGRETQYF. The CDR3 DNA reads TGCGCCAAGAGTAAAGGGAGGGAGACCCAGTACTTC.